This T cell receptor beta chain comes out of a study of cytomegalovirus exposure and HLA in healthy donors. Researchers ran the PCR with 60 Vbeta and 13 Jbeta primers. The repertoire was sequenced with immunoSEQ multiplex PCR; TCRdb's copy has only in-frame clones and lacks some. This sample contains about 110,000 clones. As regards this clone: Its antigen remains unknown.

The study's findings and limits: In a later analysis, an Asian-associated ancestry cluster reportedly showed fewer N-insertions than the roughly 690-donor mean.

Germline-derived CDR1 and CDR2 are LNHDA and SQIVND (reference sequence). The CDR3 is made up of 17 amino acids. V was clipped by 0 bases and J by 6 bases, with 18 bases between them. The specimen was PBMCs. This receptor was identified in a man aged 35 to 55 in good health and CMV-seropositive. The chain is built from TRBV19 and TRBJ1-5; possible D gene TRBD1, 5 bases. The CDR3 coding sequence is TGTGCCAGTAGTATAGATAGCCCAGGGAGGCTGGCTCAGCCCCAGCATTTT. As protein: CASSIDSPGRLAQPQHF.